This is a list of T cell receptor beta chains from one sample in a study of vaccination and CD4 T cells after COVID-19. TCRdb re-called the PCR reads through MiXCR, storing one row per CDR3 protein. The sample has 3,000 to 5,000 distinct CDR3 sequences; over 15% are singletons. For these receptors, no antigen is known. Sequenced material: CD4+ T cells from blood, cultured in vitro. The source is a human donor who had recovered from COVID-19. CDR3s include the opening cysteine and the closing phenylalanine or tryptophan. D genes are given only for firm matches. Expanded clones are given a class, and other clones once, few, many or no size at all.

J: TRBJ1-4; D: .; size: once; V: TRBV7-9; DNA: TGTGCCAGCAGCTTCGGGGCAACTAATGAAAAACTGTTTTTT; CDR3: CASSFGATNEKLFF
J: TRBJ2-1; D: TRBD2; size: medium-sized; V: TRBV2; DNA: TGTGCCAGCAGCCCCCTTAGCGGGGGCGACCTTTACAATGAGCAGTTCTTC; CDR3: CASSPLSGGDLYNEQFF
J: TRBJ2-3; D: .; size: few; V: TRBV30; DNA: TGTGCCTGGAGTACAGGGACCACAGATACGCAGTATTTT; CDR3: CAWSTGTTDTQYF
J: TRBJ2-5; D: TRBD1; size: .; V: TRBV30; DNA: TGTGCCTTGGGACAGCAAGAGACCCAGTACTTC; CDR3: CALGQQETQYF
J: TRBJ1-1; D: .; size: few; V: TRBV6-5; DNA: TGTGCCAGCAGTTACAGGGAATCTAAGACTGAAGCTTTCTTT; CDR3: CASSYRESKTEAFF
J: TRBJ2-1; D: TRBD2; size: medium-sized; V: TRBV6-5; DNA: TGTGCCAGCAGTTACGGGACTAGCGGGGCCCTCAATGAGCAGTTCTTC; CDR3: CASSYGTSGALNEQFF
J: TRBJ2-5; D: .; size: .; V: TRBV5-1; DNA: TGCGCCAGCAGCGGGTCCCGCCAGGGGAAGGAGACCCAGTACTTC; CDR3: CASSGSRQGKETQYF
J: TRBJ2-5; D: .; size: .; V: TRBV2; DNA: TGTGCCAGCAGTGAAGAGACCCAGTACTTC; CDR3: CASSEETQYF
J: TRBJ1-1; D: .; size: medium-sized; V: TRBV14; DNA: TGTGCCAGCAGCCTCACAGGTCCCACTGAAGCTTTCTTT; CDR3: CASSLTGPTEAFF
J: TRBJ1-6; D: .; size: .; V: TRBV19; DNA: TGTGCCAGTAAGAGTTCAAGCTCCTATAATTCACCCCTCCACTTT; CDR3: CASKSSSSYNSPLHF
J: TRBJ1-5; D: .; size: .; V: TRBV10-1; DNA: TGCGCCAGCAGTGAATGGGTAGGTCAGCCCCAGCATTTT; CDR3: CASSEWVGQPQHF
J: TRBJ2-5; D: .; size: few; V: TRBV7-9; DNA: TGTGCCAGCAGACCGACACGGCCGCAAGAGACCCAGTACTTC; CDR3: CASRPTRPQETQYF
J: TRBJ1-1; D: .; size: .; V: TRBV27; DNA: TGTGCCAGCAGTTATAGGGGACGGACTCACACTGAAGCTTTCTTT; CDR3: CASSYRGRTHTEAFF
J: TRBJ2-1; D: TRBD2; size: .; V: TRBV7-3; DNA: TGTGCCAGCAGCCCACTAGCGGGGAGCAACAATGAGCAGTTCTTC; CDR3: CASSPLAGSNNEQFF
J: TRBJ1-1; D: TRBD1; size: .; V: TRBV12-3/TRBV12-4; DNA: TGTGCCAGCAGCCTTACACCGGGACAGGGGATCGGAGCTTTCTTT; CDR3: CASSLTPGQGIGAFF
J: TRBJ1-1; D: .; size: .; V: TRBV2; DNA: TGTGCCAGCAGTGAACGGGAGAACACTGAAGCTTTCTTT; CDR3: CASSERENTEAFF
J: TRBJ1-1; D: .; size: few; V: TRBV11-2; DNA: TGTGCCAGCAGCTTAGACGGAATGAACACTGAAGCTTTCTTT; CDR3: CASSLDGMNTEAFF
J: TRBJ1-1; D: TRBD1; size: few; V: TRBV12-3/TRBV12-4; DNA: TGTGCCAGCAGGAAGACAGGGCCCGACACTGAAGCTTTCTTT; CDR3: CASRKTGPDTEAFF
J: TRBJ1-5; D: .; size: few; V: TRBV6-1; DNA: TGTGCCAGCAGCCCCCCGACAGCTCCATCTCAGCCCCAGCATTTT; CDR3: CASSPPTAPSQPQHF
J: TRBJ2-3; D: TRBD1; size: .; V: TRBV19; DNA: TGTGCCAGTAGTTCCCAGGGGGCGGATACGCAGTATTTT; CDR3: CASSSQGADTQYF
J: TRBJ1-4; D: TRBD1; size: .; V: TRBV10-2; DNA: TGCGCCAGCAGTAGCCAATATTACGCCCCGGACAGGAGTAATGAAAAACTGTTTTTT; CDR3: CASSSQYYAPDRSNEKLFF
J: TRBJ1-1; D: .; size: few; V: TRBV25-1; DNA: TGTGCCAGCAGTGAAACGTCCAGGACAAGGACTGAAGCTTTCTTT; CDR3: CASSETSRTRTEAFF
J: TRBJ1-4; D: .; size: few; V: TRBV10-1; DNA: TGCGCCAGCAGTGGACGGCCTAATGAAAAACTGTTTTTT; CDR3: CASSGRPNEKLFF
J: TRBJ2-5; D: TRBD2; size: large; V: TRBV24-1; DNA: TGTGCCACCAGTGATTCCCAGGGAGGGGAGGAGACCCAGTACTTC; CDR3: CATSDSQGGEETQYF
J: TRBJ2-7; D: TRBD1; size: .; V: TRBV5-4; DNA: TGTGCCAGCAGCTACAGGACAGGGCTTAAGAGCTACGAGCAGTACTTC; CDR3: CASSYRTGLKSYEQYF
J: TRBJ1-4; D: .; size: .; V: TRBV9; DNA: TGTGCCAGCAGCGTAGCTTGGGAAAAGGAAAAACTGTTTTTT; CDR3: CASSVAWEKEKLFF
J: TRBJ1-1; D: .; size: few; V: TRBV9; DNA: TGTGCCAGCAAGGAGGGGGAGCCTGAAAGAAGCACTGAAGCTTTCTTT; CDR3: CASKEGEPERSTEAFF
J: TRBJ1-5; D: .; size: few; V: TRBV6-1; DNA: TGTGCCAGCAGTCCCGCTAGCAATCAGCCCCAGCATTTT; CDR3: CASSPASNQPQHF
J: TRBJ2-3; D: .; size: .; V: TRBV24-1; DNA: TGTGCCACCAGTGATAATAGGGGGACGAGGGATACGCAGTATTTT; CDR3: CATSDNRGTRDTQYF
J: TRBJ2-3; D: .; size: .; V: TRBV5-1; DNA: TGCGCCAGCAGCTTGTGGGGGGGCCAAGGAGATACGCAGTATTTT; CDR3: CASSLWGGQGDTQYF
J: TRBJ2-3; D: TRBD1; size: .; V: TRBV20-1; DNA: TGCAGTGCCGAAGACAGGGGGCTCTTTAGAAGTACAGATACGCAGTATTTT; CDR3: CSAEDRGLFRSTDTQYF
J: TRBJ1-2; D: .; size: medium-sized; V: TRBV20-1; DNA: TGCAGTGTCAAGGAGGGGGGCTACACCTTC; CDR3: CSVKEGGYTF
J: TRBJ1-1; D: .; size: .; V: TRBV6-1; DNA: TGTGCCAGCAGTGAACGACAAGGGCCGCACACTGAAGCTTTCTTT; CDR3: CASSERQGPHTEAFF
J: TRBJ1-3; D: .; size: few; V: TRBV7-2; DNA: TGTGCCAGCAGCTGGCTCAGGGGAACTGGAAACACCATATATTTT; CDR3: CASSWLRGTGNTIYF
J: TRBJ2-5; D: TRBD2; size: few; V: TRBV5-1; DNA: TGCGCCAGCAGCTTGAGGGGACTAGCGGGGTACCAAGAGACCCAGTACTTC; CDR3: CASSLRGLAGYQETQYF
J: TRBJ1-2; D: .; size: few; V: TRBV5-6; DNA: TGTGCCAGCAGCCCCGGTGTAGGGTTGGGCTACACCTTC; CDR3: CASSPGVGLGYTF
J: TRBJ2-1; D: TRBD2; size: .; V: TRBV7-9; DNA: TGTGCCAGCAGCCCCCCGACTAGCGGGGGGGCGAATGAGCAGTTCTTC; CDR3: CASSPPTSGGANEQFF
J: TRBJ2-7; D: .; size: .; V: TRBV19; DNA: TGTGCCAGTAGTATAGGGGGGAAGAGAACCTACGAGCAGTACTTC; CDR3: CASSIGGKRTYEQYF
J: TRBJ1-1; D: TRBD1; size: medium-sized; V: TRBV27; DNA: TGTGCCAGCGGGGTACAGGGGGGAGGAACTGAAGCTTTCTTT; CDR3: CASGVQGGGTEAFF
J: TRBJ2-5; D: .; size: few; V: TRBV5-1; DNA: TGCGCCAGCAGCTTGTCGGGGGAAGAGACCCAGTACTTC; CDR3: CASSLSGEETQYF